These 23 T cell receptor beta chains originate from one sample sequenced in a study of blood T cell repertoires in COVID-19 (dated by TCRdb to about 2020). The library was obtained by the immunoSEQ multiplex PCR assay. TCRdb re-hosts the immuneACCESS table, in-frame sequences only. Its copies lack some clones; in the studies checked, an unresolved V gene accounts for under half of them, and the cause for the rest is not known. The sample table shows roughly 69,000 clones, and 80% to 90% are seen once. 3.5% to 4% of the sample is taken by the ten largest. The sequencing input was PBMCs or T cells enriched from blood (not recorded which). These receptors all come from a woman aged 40 to 49 with acute COVID-19.

This clone was recorded a few times. The CDR3 DNA is TGTGCCAGCAGCTACGAACAGGGACTAGCCGACGATGAGCAGTTCTTC. Protein product: CASSYEQGLADDEQFF. The chain couples TRBV6-5 to TRBJ2-1; 9 bases line up with TRBD2. CDR1 and CDR2 from the germline V gene are MNHEY and SVGAGI. This CDR3 contains 16 residues. The ends lost 6 bases at V and 8 bases at J; junction bases unmatched: 14.

The J gene is TRBJ2-3, the V gene TRBV18; tentative D call: TRBD2 (5 bases). Per germline, CDR1 KGHSH and CDR2 LQKENI. This CDR3 is built from 12 residues. V shed 6 bases and J shed 3 bases, with 7 bases lying between them. The CDR3 nucleotides read TGTGCCAGCTCTCGACTAACAGATACGCAGTATTTT. Translation gives CASSRLTDTQYF.

The chain's CDR3 is CASSLSPGVEAFF. The CDR3 region has the DNA TGTGCCAGCAGCCTATCCCCGGGAGTTGAAGCTTTCTTT. The chain carries TRBV11-3 and TRBJ1-1; D not resolved. Trimming shortened V by 5 bases and J by 7 bases, and 14 bases separated the two germline ends. CDR3 length equals 13 residues. Germline CDR1 SGHNT, CDR2 YENEEA.

The V and J genes are TRBV7-3 and TRBJ2-2, with 9 bases identical to TRBD2. Trimming took 4 bases from V and 0 from J; bases not matched to a gene: 0. CDR1 SGHTA and CDR2 FQGTGA come from the germline V gene. This CDR3 is 15 amino acids long. In nucleotides, the CDR3 is TGTGCCAGCAGCTCTAGCGGGGCGAACACCGGGGAGCTGTTTTTT. As protein: CASSSSGANTGELFF.

This rearrangement joins TRBV28 to TRBJ2-3, with D possibly TRBD2 on 6 matching bases. V lost 5 bases, J lost 3 bases, and 18 bases lay in between. Germline V gene sequence: CDR1 MDHEN, CDR2 SYDVKM. There are 16 residues in the CDR3. This CDR3 reads CASSTPRGWSTDTQYF. Written as DNA, the CDR3 is TGTGCCAGCAGTACCCCGCGGGGATGGTCGACAGATACGCAGTATTTT.

The J gene is TRBJ2-5, the V gene TRBV25-1; 8 bases align to TRBD1. The CDR3 is 14 residues long. Per germline, CDR1 MGHDK and CDR2 SYGVNS. The V and J ends lost 8 bases and 4 bases, in that order; junction bases with no gene match: 9. The CDR3 sequence: CASGKDRVGETQYF. CDR3 DNA: TGTGCCAGCGGCAAGGACAGGGTAGGAGAGACCCAGTACTTC.

This rearrangement joins TRBV28 to TRBJ1-5; possible D gene TRBD1, 6 bases. Trimming stripped 5 bases from V and 6 bases from J, with 14 bases between. CDR3 length equals 14 residues. Germline-derived CDR1 and CDR2 are MDHEN and SYDVKM. The CDR3 loop is CASSQTGGIQPQHF. Here the CDR3 DNA reads TGTGCCAGCAGTCAGACAGGCGGAATTCAGCCCCAGCATTTT.

The rearrangement links TRBV29-1 to TRBJ2-5; the D gene is possibly TRBD1 (5 bases). V lost 7 bases, J lost 4 bases, and 13 bases lay in between. The CDR3 runs 12 residues. The germline gives CDR1 SQVTM, CDR2 ANQGSEA. The CDR3 sequence: CSAWGDPETQYF. DNA for the CDR3: TGCAGCGCCTGGGGCGACCCAGAGACCCAGTACTTC.

The genes are TRBV24-1 and TRBJ1-2; 8 bases align to TRBD1. This CDR3 is built from 16 residues. The V segment lost 5 bases and the J segment 2 bases; nucleotides outside the gene matches: 9. CDR1 KGHDR and CDR2 SFDVKD come from the germline V gene. The CDR3 is CATSGVGRDRNYGYTF. For the CDR3, the DNA is TGTGCCACCAGTGGCGTAGGCCGGGACAGGAACTATGGCTACACCTTC.

The rearrangement links TRBV10-3 to TRBJ2-5; the match to TRBD1 covers 8 bases. This CDR3 comprises 15 residues. Per germline, CDR1 ENHRY and CDR2 SYGVKD. The junction had 7 bases not matched to a gene; V was cut back by 6 bases and J by 1 base. The CDR3, as DNA: TGTGCCATCAGCACCGGACAGGGCCCCCAAGAGACCCAGTACTTC. Translation gives CAISTGQGPQETQYF.

J is TRBJ1-3 and V is TRBV11-2; D is possibly TRBD1 (5 bases). The CDR3 length is 15 residues. The germline CDR1 and CDR2 sequences are SGHAT and FQNNGV. V gave up 3 bases and J gave up 0 bases, with 9 bases separating them. CDR3 nucleotides: TGTGCCAGCAGCTTCAGGGCCAGCTCTGGAAACACCATATATTTT. Translation gives CASSFRASSGNTIYF. The full variable domain, completed using reference TRBV11-2 and TRBJ1-3, is EAGVAQSPRYKIIEKRQSVAFWCNPISGHATLYWYQQILGQGPKLLIQFQNNGVVDDSQLPKDRFSAERLKGVDSTLKIQPAKLEDSAVYLCASSFRASSGNTIYFGEGSWLTVV.

This clone was found once. The chain has TRBV9 and TRBJ2-2, with 9 bases matching TRBD2. Germline V lookup: CDR1 SGDLS, CDR2 YYNGEE. The V gene end was trimmed by 3 bases and the J gene end by 6 bases; junction bases not matched to a gene: 6. This CDR3 has 15 amino acids. In DNA, the CDR3 is TGTGCCAGCAGCGGTAGCGAGCGGGAGGCCGGGGAGCTGTTTTTT. Protein: CASSGSEREAGELFF.

The genes are TRBV6-5 and TRBJ1-2; D is perhaps TRBD1 (5 bases). Germline lookup yields CDR1 MNHEY and CDR2 SVGAGI. Trimming removed 3 bases at V and 4 bases at J, with 12 bases between. The CDR3 consists of 14 residues. The CDR3 protein is CASSYSVGGYGYTF. In DNA, the CDR3 is TGTGCCAGCAGTTATTCAGTGGGGGGCTATGGCTACACCTTC.

This chain connects TRBV5-4 to TRBJ2-3; D is perhaps TRBD1 (6 bases). V lost 7 bases, J lost 5 bases, and 20 bases lay in between. Germline loops: CDR1 SGHNT, CDR2 YYREEE (reference sequence). The CDR3 contains 15 residues. This CDR3 is CASERLGQGLDTQYF. Written as DNA, the CDR3 is TGTGCCAGCGAAAGATTGGGCCAGGGGTTAGATACGCAGTATTTT.

The chain is built from TRBV7-8 and TRBJ2-1; TRBD2 matches at 14 bases. Germline assignment: CDR1 SGHVS and CDR2 FQNEAQ. Trimming took 4 bases from V and 2 from J; bases not matched to a gene: 1. The CDR3 runs 16 residues. Here the CDR3 reads CASSSGLAGAYNEQFF. The CDR3 nucleotides read TGTGCCAGCAGCTCGGGACTAGCGGGGGCCTACAATGAGCAGTTCTTC.

The chain uses TRBV4-1 and TRBJ1-5, with TRBD1 matching 7 bases. The CDR3 extends over 16 amino acids. In germline, CDR1 is MGHRA, CDR2 YSYEKL. V was clipped by 0 bases and J by 4 bases; unmatched bases: 6. The CDR3 loop reads CASSQDPAGGNQPQHF. The DNA for the CDR3 is TGCGCCAGCAGCCAAGATCCGGCAGGGGGGAATCAGCCCCAGCATTTT.

The chain joins TRBV13 to TRBJ2-2; no clear D gene. This CDR3 is built from 16 residues. CDR1 PRHDT and CDR2 FYEKMQ come from the germline V gene (reference sequence). V was pared by 2 bases and J by 0 bases, with 10 bases between. CDR3 sequence (DNA): TGTGCCAGCAGCTTAAGAGTCAAAGCGAACACCGGGGAGCTGTTTTTT. Protein product: CASSLRVKANTGELFF.

V usage is TRBV7-8 and J usage is TRBJ2-7, with D possibly TRBD2 on 6 matching bases. The germline CDR1 and CDR2 sequences are SGHVS and FQNEAQ. V was shortened by 1 base and J by 2 bases, with 12 bases between the two germline ends. The CDR3 loop spans 15 amino acids. The CDR3 region has the DNA TGTGCCAGCAGCTTAGTTCCGGGAGCCCCCTACGAGCAGTACTTC. This encodes CASSLVPGAPYEQYF.

The chain employs TRBV4-1 and TRBJ2-7, with D perhaps TRBD2 (5 bases). The CDR3 is made up of 16 amino acids. Trimming took 0 bases from V and 1 from J, leaving 13 bases between them. Germline CDR1 is MGHRA and CDR2 is YSYEKL. CDR3 sequence reads: CASSQDLPGSSYEQYV. The CDR3 nucleotides are TGCGCCAGCAGCCAAGATCTGCCGGGGTCATCCTACGAGCAGTACGTC.

The chain links TRBV19 to TRBJ2-2, with TRBD2 as a possible D gene (5 bases). CDR1 LNHDA and CDR2 SQIVND come from the germline V gene (reference sequence). This CDR3 has 15 amino acids. Trimming removed 3 bases from V and 5 bases from J, with 13 bases in between. CDR3 nucleotide sequence: TGTGCCAGTAGTATGGGTTGGGGAGATACCGGGGAGCTGTTTTTT. Protein: CASSMGWGDTGELFF.

The chain combines TRBV5-5 with TRBJ2-2, with a tentative D call TRBD1 (6 bases). Per germline, CDR1 SGHKS and CDR2 YYEKEE (reference sequence). V was trimmed by 4 bases and J by 5 bases, leaving 15 bases between them. The CDR3 sequence is 15 residues long. CDR3 DNA sequence: TGTGCCAGCAGCCTCCAGGGGCCGGGGACCGGGGAGCTGTTTTTT. Protein product: CASSLQGPGTGELFF.

This rearrangement joins TRBV6-5 to TRBJ1-4; TRBD1 agrees at 9 bases. The V and J ends lost 5 bases and 8 bases, in that order; junction bases with no gene match: 9. In germline, CDR1 is MNHEY, CDR2 SVGAGI. CDR3 size: 15 residues. The CDR3 coding sequence is TGTGCCAGCAGTACAGGACAGGGGATTGGCGAAAAACTGTTTTTT. It specifies CASSTGQGIGEKLFF.

V usage is TRBV5-8 and J usage is TRBJ1-4, with 7 nucleotides matching TRBD1. The CDR3 contains 15 residues. Germline CDR1 and CDR2: SGHTS and YDEGEE. The V and J ends lost 2 bases and 4 bases, in that order; junction bases with no gene match: 5. CDR3 loop: CASSLKTGFNEKLFF. As DNA, the CDR3 is TGTGCCAGCAGCTTAAAGACAGGGTTTAATGAAAAACTGTTTTTT.